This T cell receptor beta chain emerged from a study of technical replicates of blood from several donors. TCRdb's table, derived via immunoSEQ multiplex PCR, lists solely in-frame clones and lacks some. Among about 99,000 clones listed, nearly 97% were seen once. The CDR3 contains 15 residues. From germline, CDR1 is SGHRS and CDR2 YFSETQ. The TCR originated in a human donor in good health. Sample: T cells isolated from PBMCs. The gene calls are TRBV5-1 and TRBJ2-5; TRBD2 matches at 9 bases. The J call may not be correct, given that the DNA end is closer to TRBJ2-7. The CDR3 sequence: CASSLVAGAYYEQYF. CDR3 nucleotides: TGCGCCAGCAGCTTGGTAGCGGGGGCTTACTACGAGCAGTACTTC.